What follows is one T cell receptor beta chain and its context. The target antigen is unknown. TCRdb itself ran the 5' RACE reads through MiXCR, one entry per CDR3 protein. The sample lists hundreds of thousands of distinct CDR3 sequences; about a sixth were seen once. Germline V gene data show CDR1 as KGHSH and CDR2 as LQKENI. This CDR3 has 15 residues. Trimming left V 6 bases short and J 0 bases short, with 13 bases between. This specimen comes from a study of CD8 T cells in ankylosing spondylitis. General study points: Blood of patients with ankylosing spondylitis appeared to be characterized by a TCR beta motif of several highly homologous variants.

Sequencing was done on a sample of blood, either unsorted or a sorted T cell fraction (not recorded which). The V and J genes are TRBV18 and TRBJ2-3; tentative D call: TRBD2 (6 bases). The sequence was collected from a male donor with ankylosing spondylitis. DNA of the CDR3: TGTGCCAGCTCCCGCCTAGCGTCTAGCACAGATACGCAGTATTTT. It translates to CASSRLASSTDTQYF.